The present entry profiles one TCR beta chain with its context. Its antigen is not known. The authors carried out high-throughput sequencing of TCR beta. They applied it to CD8+ and CD4+ T cells obtained from blood. Healthy donors constituted the controls, which were matched for age and sex. TEMRA cells were FACS-enriched, and CD8+ and CD4+ T cells were isolated negatively. This record belongs to a study of CD8 T cells in Susac syndrome. Points from the study as a whole: The study recognized that the number of individuals in its TCR sequencing and HLA analysis was relatively small.

RNA amounts of roughly 0.45 to 1 ug underwent reverse transcription with random hexamers. TCRdb re-analysed the immunoSEQ multiplex PCR reads in MiXCR, keeping a single row per CDR3 protein. The sample contains roughly 190,000 distinct CDR3 sequences, around 93% of which appear only once. The source material was CD4+ T cells from PBMCs. The origin of this receptor is a human donor in good health.

DNA of the CDR3: TGTGCCAGCAGCTTAACAGGTTCCGGCTACACCTTC. This gives the protein CASSLTGSGYTF. The V call is TRBV7-2, the J call TRBJ1-2; weak D call: TRBD1 (5 bases). The CDR3 is made up of 12 amino acids. The germline gives CDR1 SGHTA, CDR2 FQGNSA. The V gene lost 2 bases and the J gene lost 8 bases, with 9 bases spanning the gap.